This TCR beta chain was identified during a study of blood T cell repertoires in COVID-19. Study-level background: Collection of acute and convalescent COVID-19 samples took place in the United States, Italy and Spain. In each case, the material was cDNA or gDNA derived from T cells, B-cell-depleted T cells, or PBMCs.

Germline trimming cut 4 bases from V and 1 base from J; bases unmatched to any gene: 11. The V gene's germline CDR1 is SGHNT and CDR2 YYREEE (reference sequence). The CDR3 loop spans 18 amino acids. In the study's own analysis: Quantification of nucleated cells was approximated via reference gene primer amplification. Generated by immunoSEQ multiplex PCR, the TCRdb table keeps only in-frame clones and is missing some. Clonal size and the V and J genes are those of that table, whereas D and trimming came from the DNA. Here the sample spans approximately 70,000 clones, roughly 77% being singletons. The sequence came from a woman between 65 and 79 years old with acute or convalescent COVID-19. The chain is built from TRBV5-4 and TRBJ2-6; 7 positions match TRBD1. Source material: peripheral blood. As DNA, the CDR3 is TGTGCCAGCAGCGCTGGAGGCAGGGGGACATCTGGGGCCAACGTCCTGACTTTC. Residues: CASSAGGRGTSGANVLTF.